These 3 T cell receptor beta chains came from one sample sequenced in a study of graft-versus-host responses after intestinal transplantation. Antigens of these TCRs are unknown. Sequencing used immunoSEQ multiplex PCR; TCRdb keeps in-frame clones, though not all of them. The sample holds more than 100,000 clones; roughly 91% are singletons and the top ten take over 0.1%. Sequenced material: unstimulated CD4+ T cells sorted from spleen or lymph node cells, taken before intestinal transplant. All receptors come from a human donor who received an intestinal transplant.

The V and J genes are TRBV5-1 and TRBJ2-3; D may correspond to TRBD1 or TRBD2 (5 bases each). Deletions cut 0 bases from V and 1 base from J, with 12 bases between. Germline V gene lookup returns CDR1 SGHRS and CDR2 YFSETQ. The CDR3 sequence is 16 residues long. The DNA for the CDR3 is TGCGCCAGCAGCTTGGAAGTGGGGACCGGCACAGATACGCAGTATTTT. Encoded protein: CASSLEVGTGTDTQYF.

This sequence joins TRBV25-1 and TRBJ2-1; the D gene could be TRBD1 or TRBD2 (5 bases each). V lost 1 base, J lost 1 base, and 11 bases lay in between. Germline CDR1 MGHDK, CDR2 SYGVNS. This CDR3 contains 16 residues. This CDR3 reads CASSELLGESYNEQFF. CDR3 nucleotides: TGTGCCAGCAGTGAATTGCTAGGGGAGTCCTACAATGAGCAGTTCTTC.

The CDR3 protein is CASSYSTTLDAGGLFF. The CDR3 DNA reads TGTGCCAGCAGTTACTCTACGACCTTGGACGCAGGAGGACTGTTTTTT. The genes are TRBV6-5 and TRBJ1-4; no definite D call. The germline gives CDR1 MNHEY, CDR2 SVGAGI. V was clipped by 0 bases and J by 13 bases, with 21 bases between them. The CDR3 length is 16 residues.